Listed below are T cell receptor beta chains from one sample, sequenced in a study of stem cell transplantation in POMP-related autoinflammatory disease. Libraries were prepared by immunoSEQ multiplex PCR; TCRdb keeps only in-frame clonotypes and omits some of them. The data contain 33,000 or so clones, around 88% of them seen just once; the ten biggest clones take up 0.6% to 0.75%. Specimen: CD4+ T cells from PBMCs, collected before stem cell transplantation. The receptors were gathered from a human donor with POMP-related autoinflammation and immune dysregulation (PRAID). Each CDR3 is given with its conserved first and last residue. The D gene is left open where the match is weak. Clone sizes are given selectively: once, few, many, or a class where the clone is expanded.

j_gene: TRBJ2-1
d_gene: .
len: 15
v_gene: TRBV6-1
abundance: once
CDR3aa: CASSEGGTALYEQFF
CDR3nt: TGTGCCAGCAGTGAGGGGGGGACAGCACTTTATGAGCAGTTCTTC

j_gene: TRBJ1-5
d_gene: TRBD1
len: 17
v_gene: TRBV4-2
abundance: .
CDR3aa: CASSQDPGQLLNQPQHF
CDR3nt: TGTGCCAGCAGCCAAGACCCGGGACAGTTGCTCAATCAGCCCCAGCATTTT

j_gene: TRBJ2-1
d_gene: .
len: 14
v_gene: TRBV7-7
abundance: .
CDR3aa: CASSPDGGYNEQFF
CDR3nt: TGTGCTAGCAGCCCGGATGGGGGATACAATGAGCAGTTCTTC

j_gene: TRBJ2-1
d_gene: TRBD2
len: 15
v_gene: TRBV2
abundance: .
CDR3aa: CASSEDSGGYNEQFF
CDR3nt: TGTGCCAGCAGTGAGGATAGCGGGGGTTACAATGAGCAGTTCTTC

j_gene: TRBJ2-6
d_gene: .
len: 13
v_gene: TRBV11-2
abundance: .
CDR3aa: CASSLSGANVLTF
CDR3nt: TGTGCCAGCAGCCTCTCTGGGGCCAACGTCCTGACTTTC

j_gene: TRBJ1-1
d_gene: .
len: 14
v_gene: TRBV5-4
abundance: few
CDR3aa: CASSQDPRGTEAFF
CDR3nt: TGTGCCAGCAGCCAGGACCCACGGGGGACTGAAGCTTTCTTT

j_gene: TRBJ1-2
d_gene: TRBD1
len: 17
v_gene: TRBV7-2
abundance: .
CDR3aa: CASSSQTGTGSNYGYTF
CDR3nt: TGTGCCAGCAGCTCCCAGACAGGGACAGGGTCTAACTATGGCTACACCTTC

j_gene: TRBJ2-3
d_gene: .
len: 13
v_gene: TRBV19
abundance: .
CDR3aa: CASSIVGSDTQYF
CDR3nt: TGTGCCAGTAGTATAGTGGGATCAGATACGCAGTATTTT

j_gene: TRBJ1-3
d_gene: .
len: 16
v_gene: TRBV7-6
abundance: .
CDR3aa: CASSLERVGPRNTIYF
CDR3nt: TGTGCCAGCAGCTTAGAGAGGGTGGGGCCCCGAAACACCATATATTTT

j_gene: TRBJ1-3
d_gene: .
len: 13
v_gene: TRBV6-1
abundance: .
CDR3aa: CASRGLSGNTIYF
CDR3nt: TGTGCCAGCAGGGGACTCTCTGGAAACACCATATATTTT

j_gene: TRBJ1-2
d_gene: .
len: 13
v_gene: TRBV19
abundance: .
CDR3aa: CASSIRGADGYTF
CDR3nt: TGTGCCAGTAGTATCCGAGGGGCGGATGGCTACACCTTC

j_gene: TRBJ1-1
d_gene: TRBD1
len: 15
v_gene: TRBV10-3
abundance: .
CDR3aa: CAISGRGTGNTEAFF
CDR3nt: TGTGCCATCAGTGGTAGAGGGACAGGGAACACTGAAGCTTTCTTT

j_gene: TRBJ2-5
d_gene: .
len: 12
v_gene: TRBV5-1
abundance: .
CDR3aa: CASSLNRETQYF
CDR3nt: TGCGCCAGCAGCTTAAACAGGGAGACCCAGTACTTC

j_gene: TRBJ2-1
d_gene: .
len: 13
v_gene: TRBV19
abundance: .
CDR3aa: CASSIAAVGEQFF
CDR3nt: TGTGCCAGTAGTATAGCGGCAGTGGGTGAGCAGTTCTTC

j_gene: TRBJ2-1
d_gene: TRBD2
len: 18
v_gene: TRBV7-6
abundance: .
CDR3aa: CASSSPGLAGDNYNEQFF
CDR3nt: TGTGCCAGCAGCTCACCAGGACTAGCGGGAGACAACTACAATGAGCAGTTCTTC

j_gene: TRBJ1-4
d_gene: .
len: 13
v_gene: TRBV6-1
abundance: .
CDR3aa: CASSEANWEKLFF
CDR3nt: TGTGCCAGCAGTGAAGCTAACTGGGAAAAACTGTTTTTT

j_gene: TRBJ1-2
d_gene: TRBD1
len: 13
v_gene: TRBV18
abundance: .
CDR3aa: CASSVGTDYGYTF
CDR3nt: TGTGCCAGCTCAGTCGGGACAGACTATGGCTACACCTTC

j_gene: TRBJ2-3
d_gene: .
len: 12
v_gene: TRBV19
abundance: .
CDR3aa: CASSIRADTQYF
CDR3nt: TGTGCCAGTAGTATTAGGGCAGATACGCAGTATTTT

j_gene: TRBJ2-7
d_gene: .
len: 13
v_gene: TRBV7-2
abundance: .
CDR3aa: CASSLGVKDEQYF
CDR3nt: TGTGCCAGCAGCTTGGGCGTTAAGGACGAGCAGTACTTC

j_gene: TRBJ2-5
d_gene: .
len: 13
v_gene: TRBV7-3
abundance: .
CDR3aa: CASSMGAEETQYF
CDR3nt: TGTGCCAGCAGTATGGGGGCGGAAGAGACCCAGTACTTC

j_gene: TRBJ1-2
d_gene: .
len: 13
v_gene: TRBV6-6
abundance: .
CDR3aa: CASSYPGTHGYTF
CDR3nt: TGTGCCAGCAGTTACCCGGGAACCCATGGCTACACCTTC

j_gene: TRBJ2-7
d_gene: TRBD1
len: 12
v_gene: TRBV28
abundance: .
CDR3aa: CATATGAYEQYF
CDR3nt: TGTGCCACCGCGACAGGGGCCTACGAGCAGTACTTC

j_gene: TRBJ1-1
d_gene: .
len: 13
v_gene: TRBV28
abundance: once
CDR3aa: CASSAAGNTEAFF
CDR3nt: TGTGCCAGCAGTGCGGCAGGGAACACTGAAGCTTTCTTT

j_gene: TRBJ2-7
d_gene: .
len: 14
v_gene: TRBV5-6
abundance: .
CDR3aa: CASSQGLASREQYF
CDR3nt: TGTGCCAGCAGCCAGGGACTCGCAAGCCGCGAGCAGTACTTC

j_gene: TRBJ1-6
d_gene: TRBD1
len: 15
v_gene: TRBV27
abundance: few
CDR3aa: CASSSSTGGNSPLHF
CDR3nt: TGTGCCAGCAGTTCGTCGACAGGGGGTAATTCACCCCTCCACTTT

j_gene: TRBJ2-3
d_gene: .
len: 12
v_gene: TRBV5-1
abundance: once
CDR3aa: CATTDESDTQYF
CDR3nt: TGCGCCACCACAGACGAGTCGGATACGCAGTATTTT

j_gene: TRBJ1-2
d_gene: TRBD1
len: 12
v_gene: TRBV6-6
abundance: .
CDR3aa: CASTQGGRGYTF
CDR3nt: TGTGCCAGCACCCAGGGGGGTCGTGGCTACACCTTC

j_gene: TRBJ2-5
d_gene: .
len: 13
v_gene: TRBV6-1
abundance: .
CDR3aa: CASSESGFGTQYF
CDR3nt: TGTGCCAGCAGCGAATCGGGGTTTGGGACCCAGTACTTC

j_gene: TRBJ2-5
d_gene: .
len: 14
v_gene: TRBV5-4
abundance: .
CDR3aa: CAYSLSLGGETQYF
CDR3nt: TGTGCCTACTCCCTCTCACTTGGAGGGGAGACCCAGTACTTC

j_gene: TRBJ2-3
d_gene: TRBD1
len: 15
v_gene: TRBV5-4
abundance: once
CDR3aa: CASSSDRGLTDTQYF
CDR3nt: TGTGCCAGCAGCTCCGACAGGGGGCTCACAGATACGCAGTATTTT

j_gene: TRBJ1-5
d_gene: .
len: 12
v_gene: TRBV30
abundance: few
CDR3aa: CAWSEGPQPQHF
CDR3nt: TGTGCCTGGAGTGAGGGGCCTCAGCCCCAGCATTTT

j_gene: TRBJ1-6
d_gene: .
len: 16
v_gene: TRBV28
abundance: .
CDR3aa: CASSLFRGNYNSPLHF
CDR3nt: TGTGCCAGCAGTTTATTCCGGGGAAACTATAATTCACCCCTCCACTTT

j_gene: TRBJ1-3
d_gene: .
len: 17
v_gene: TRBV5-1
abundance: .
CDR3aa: CASSLEWYGTSGNTIYF
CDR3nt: TGCGCCAGCAGCTTGGAATGGTACGGTACCTCTGGAAACACCATATATTTT

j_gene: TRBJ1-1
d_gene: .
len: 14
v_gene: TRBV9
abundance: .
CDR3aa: CASSVGTENTEAFF
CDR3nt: TGTGCCAGCAGCGTAGGGACTGAGAACACTGAAGCTTTCTTT

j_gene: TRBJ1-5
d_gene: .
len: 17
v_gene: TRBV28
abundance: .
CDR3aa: CASQLGAPGRYDQPQHF
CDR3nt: TGTGCCAGCCAACTAGGGGCCCCGGGAAGATATGATCAGCCCCAGCATTTT

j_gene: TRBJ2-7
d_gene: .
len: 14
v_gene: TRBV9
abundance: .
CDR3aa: CASSPHGGGPEQYF
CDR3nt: TGTGCCAGCAGCCCCCATGGGGGGGGGCCCGAGCAGTACTTC

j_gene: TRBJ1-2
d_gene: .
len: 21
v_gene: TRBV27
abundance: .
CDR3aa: CASSARGARGGNPRYKYGYTF
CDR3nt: TGTGCCAGCAGTGCTCGCGGGGCACGGGGCGGAAACCCACGATATAAATATGGCTACACCTTC

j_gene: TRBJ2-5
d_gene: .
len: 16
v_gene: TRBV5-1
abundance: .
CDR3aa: CASSPTGDTFGETQYF
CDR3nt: TGCGCCAGCAGCCCGACAGGAGACACCTTCGGGGAGACCCAGTACTTC

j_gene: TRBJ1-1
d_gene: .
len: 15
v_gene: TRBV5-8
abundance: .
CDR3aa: CASSLRLPMNTEAFF
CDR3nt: TGTGCCAGCAGCTTGAGGCTACCGATGAACACTGAAGCTTTCTTT

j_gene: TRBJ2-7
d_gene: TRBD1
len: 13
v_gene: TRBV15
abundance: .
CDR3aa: CATAGTGLREQYF
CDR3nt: TGTGCCACGGCCGGGACAGGGCTTCGCGAGCAGTACTTC

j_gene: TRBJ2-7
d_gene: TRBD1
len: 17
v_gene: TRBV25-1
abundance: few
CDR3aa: CASSDRTGTGGTYEQYF
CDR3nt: TGTGCCAGCAGTGATAGAACCGGGACAGGCGGAACTTACGAGCAGTACTTC

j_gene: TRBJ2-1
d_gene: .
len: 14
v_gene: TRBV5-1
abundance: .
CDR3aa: CASSLAGLVDEQFF
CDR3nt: TGCGCCAGCAGCTTGGCGGGCCTAGTGGACGAGCAGTTCTTC

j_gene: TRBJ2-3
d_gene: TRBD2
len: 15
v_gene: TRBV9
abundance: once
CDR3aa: CASSVTSGFTDTQYF
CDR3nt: TGTGCCAGCAGCGTGACTAGCGGGTTTACAGATACGCAGTATTTT

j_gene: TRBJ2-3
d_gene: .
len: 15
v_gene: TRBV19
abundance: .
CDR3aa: CASSIDGGKADTQYF
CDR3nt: TGTGCCAGTAGTATAGACGGGGGCAAGGCAGATACGCAGTATTTT

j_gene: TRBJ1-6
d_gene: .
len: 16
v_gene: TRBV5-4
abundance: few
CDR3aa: CASSLGKGSYNSPLHF
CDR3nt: TGTGCCAGCAGCTTGGGAAAGGGATCCTATAATTCACCCCTCCACTTT

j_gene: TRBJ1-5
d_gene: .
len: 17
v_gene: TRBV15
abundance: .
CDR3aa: CATSRDLRGGDDQPQHF
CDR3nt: TGTGCCACCAGCAGAGATCTTAGGGGGGGAGATGATCAGCCCCAGCATTTT

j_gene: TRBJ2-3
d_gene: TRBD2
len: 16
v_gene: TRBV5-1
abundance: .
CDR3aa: CASSLADRRGSDTQYF
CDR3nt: TGCGCCAGCAGCTTGGCCGATCGGCGGGGGAGCGATACGCAGTATTTT

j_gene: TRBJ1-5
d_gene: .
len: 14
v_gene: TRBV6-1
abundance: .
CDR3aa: CASSQRWGGQPQHF
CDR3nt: TGTGCCAGCAGTCAAAGGTGGGGGGGACAGCCCCAGCATTTT

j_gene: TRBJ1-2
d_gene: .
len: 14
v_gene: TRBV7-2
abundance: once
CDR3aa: CASSLSTVSYGYTF
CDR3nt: TGTGCCAGCAGCTTAAGCACAGTTTCGTATGGCTACACCTTC

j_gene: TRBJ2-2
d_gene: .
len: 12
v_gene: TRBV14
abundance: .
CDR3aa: CASSQEERELFF
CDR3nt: TGTGCCAGCAGCCAAGAAGAGAGGGAGCTGTTTTTT

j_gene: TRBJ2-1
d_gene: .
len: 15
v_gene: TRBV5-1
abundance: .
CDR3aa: CASSLIGASYNEQFF
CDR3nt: TGCGCCAGCAGCTTGATCGGGGCCTCCTACAATGAGCAGTTCTTC

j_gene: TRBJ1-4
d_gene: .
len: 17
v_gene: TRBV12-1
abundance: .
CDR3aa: CASSFVRVGWGNEKLFF
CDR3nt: .

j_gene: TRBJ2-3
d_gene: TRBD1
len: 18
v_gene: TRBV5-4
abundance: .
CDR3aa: CASSYPGQGVARTDTQYF
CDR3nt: TGTGCCAGCAGCTATCCGGGACAGGGAGTTGCTCGCACAGATACGCAGTATTTT

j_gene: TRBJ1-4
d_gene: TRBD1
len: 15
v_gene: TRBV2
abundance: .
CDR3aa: CASRDRGIFNEKLFF
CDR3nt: TGTGCCAGCAGGGACAGGGGTATCTTTAATGAAAAACTGTTTTTT

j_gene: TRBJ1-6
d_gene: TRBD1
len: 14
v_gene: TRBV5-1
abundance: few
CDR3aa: CASAMGTANSPLHF
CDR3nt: TGCGCCAGCGCTATGGGGACAGCCAATTCACCCCTCCACTTT